The source of this TCR beta chain is a study of somatic mutations in cytotoxic T cells in rheumatoid arthritis. Looking at the study overall: T-cell populations stained with V beta antibodies were in some cases flow-sorted at nearly 100% purity, including V beta1+ cells that were sequenced for TCRB. General study findings and limits: Statistically, CD8+ T-cell clonality was not significantly distinct between individuals with rheumatoid arthritis and age-matched healthy controls. A single CD8+ clone exceeded 20% of CD8+ cells in about an eighth of the roughly 65 patients.

The CDR3 has 19 amino acids. Germline V gene data show CDR1 as KGHSH and CDR2 as LQKENI. The junction had 15 bases not matched to a gene; V was cut back by 3 bases and J by 2 bases. Study processing details: Patient CD8+ clones larger than 1% rarely matched published virus-specific TCRB sequences. Profiling relied on immunoSEQ multiplex PCR, and the TCRdb table lists in-frame clones only, not all of them. The V and J calls and clone size come from that table; D and trimming were worked out from the DNA. Of roughly 4,700 clones in the sample, around 78% are singletons; the top ten hold around 38%. Of note for this clone: Its target is not known.

This TCR was recovered from a man between 65 and 85 years old with rheumatoid arthritis. This chain uses TRBV18 with TRBJ2-3, with 9 bases aligning to TRBD2. The sequenced sample consisted of CD8+ T cells sorted from blood. CDR3 region: CASSPVMGLAGSITDTQYF. The CDR3 coding sequence is TGTGCCAGCTCACCGGTTATGGGGCTAGCGGGATCGATCACAGATACGCAGTATTTT.